The 10 T cell receptor beta chains listed next were all sequenced from one sample in a study of regulatory T cells in long-lasting Graves disease. Time point of the sample: newly diagnosed GD, antithyroid drugs for less than 3 months. Extracted RNA from PBMCs served as the source of the TCR library. Libraries of TCR beta came from iRepertoire HTBI primers plus Arm-PCR of CDR3 regions. TCRdb passed the multiplex PCR reads through MiXCR, listing each CDR3 protein once. Among about 560,000 distinct CDR3 sequences listed, 15% to 20% were seen once. These sequences were also reported in another study, on T cells in Graves' hyperthyroidism and ophthalmopathy.

This specimen consisted of peripheral blood mononuclear cells (PBMCs), obtained at new diagnosis, from a patient treated with antithyroid drugs. These receptors came from a man aged 18 to 29 with Graves disease.

Points on this clonotype: Germline is not matched at one junction end, which may reflect a read error. This chain connects TRBV7-2 to TRBJ2-5, with D perhaps given as TRBD1 or TRBD2 (5 bases each). The CDR3 contains 13 residues. The germline CDR1 and CDR2 sequences are SGHTA and FQGNSA. CDR3 bases: TGTGTCAGCAGCCCACCGTGGGGGGAGACCCAGTACTTC. Its translation is CVSSPPWGETQYF.

The V gene is TRBV4-2, the J gene TRBJ2-1, with TRBD2 identical over 15 bases. The CDR3 has 16 amino acids. Germline trimming cut 0 bases from V and 9 bases from J; bases unmatched to any gene: 3. Germline lookup yields CDR1 LGHNA and CDR2 YNFKEQ. DNA for the CDR3: TGTGCCAGCAGCCAAGATCGGGGACTAGCGGGAGGTGAGCAGTTCTTC. It is translated as CASSQDRGLAGGEQFF.

In regard to this clonotype: A much larger clone differs from this one at a single base, so this may be a read error. V gene TRBV30 combines with J gene TRBJ2-7; possible D gene TRBD1, 6 bases. This CDR3 contains 12 residues. The V gene's germline CDR1 is GTSNPN and CDR2 SVGIG (reference sequence). Trimming removed 2 bases at V and 2 bases at J, with 7 bases between. CDR3 sequence reads: CAWSRDTYEQYF. In DNA, the CDR3 is TGTGCCTGGAGTCGGGACACCTACGAGCAGTACTTC.

This clonotype has more than one count but fewer than ten. The chain carries TRBV5-1 and TRBJ1-3; no firm D call. The CDR3 spans 17 residues. Trimming cost V 0 bases and J 0 bases, with 13 bases left between them. Germline CDR1 reads SGHRS; CDR2 reads YFSETQ. The chain's CDR3 is CASSLVVGRSSGNTIYF. The CDR3 DNA sequence: TGCGCCAGCAGCTTGGTCGTCGGGCGGAGCTCTGGAAACACCATATATTTT.

The V and J genes are TRBV3-1 and TRBJ2-6; D remains ambiguous. The germline CDR1 and CDR2 sequences are LGHDT and YNNKEL (reference sequence). Trimming pared 2 bases from V and 1 base from J, leaving 6 bases between. CDR3 length equals 15 residues. Here the CDR3 DNA reads TGTGCCAGCAGCCAACAGATATCTGGGGCCAACGTCCTGACTTTC. Translation gives CASSQQISGANVLTF. Supplemented by reference TRBV3-1 and TRBJ2-6, the full variable domain reads DTAVSQTPKYLVTQMGNDKSIKCEQNLGHDTMYWYKQDSKKFLKIMFSYNNKELIINETVPNRFSPKSPDKAHLNLHINSLELGDSAVYFCASSQQISGANVLTFGAGSRLTVL.

The genes are TRBV3-1 and TRBJ2-2; D is perhaps TRBD2 (5 bases). Between the trimmed V and J ends, which lost 3 bases and 1 base, there was a span of 9 bases. The CDR3 is 15 amino acids. In germline, CDR1 is LGHDT, CDR2 YNNKEL (reference sequence). This CDR3 is CASSQAAGNTGELFF. CDR3 nucleotide sequence: TGTGCCAGCAGCCAGGCGGCGGGGAACACCGGGGAGCTGTTTTTT.

This clonotype showed up many times. The gene calls are TRBV13 and TRBJ2-3; a possible D gene is TRBD2 (5 bases). CDR3 length equals 14 residues. Germline V gene lookup returns CDR1 PRHDT and CDR2 FYEKMQ (reference sequence). The V gene lost 5 bases and the J gene lost 1 base, with 10 bases spanning the gap. As DNA, the CDR3 is TGTGCCAGCAGCACTCGGACTCGCACAGATACGCAGTATTTT. It encodes CASSTRTRTDTQYF.

This clonotype occurred a few times. The rearrangement joins TRBV28 to TRBJ2-7, with 7 bases lining up with TRBD2. Trimming took 8 bases from V and 6 from J; bases not matched to a gene: 4. The CDR3 consists of 11 residues. Germline assignment: CDR1 MDHEN and CDR2 SYDVKM. The CDR3 region has the DNA TGTGCCAGCGCCCCGGGGGGCGAGCAGTACTTC. Its translation: CASAPGGEQYF.

The gene calls are TRBV14 and TRBJ2-1; D is ambiguous. CDR1 SGHDN and CDR2 FVKESK come from the germline V gene. The CDR3 has 12 residues. Trimming cost V 1 base and J 8 bases, with 6 bases left between them. CDR3 in DNA: TGTGCCAGCAGCCAAGTATCCCATGAGCAGTTCTTC. Translation gives CASSQVSHEQFF. The whole variable domain, remainder taken from reference TRBV14 and TRBJ2-1, is EAGVTQFPSHSVIEKGQTVTLRCDPISGHDNLYWYRRVMGKEIKFLLHFVKESKQDESGMPNNRFLAERTGGTYSTLKVQPAELEDSGVYFCASSQVSHEQFFGPGTRLTVL.

CDR3 sequence reads: CASSFVTSGRAGANIQYF. The DNA of the CDR3 is TGTGCCAGCAGCTTTGTTACTAGCGGGAGGGCCGGTGCAAACATTCAGTACTTC. The V gene is TRBV5-5, the J gene TRBJ2-4; TRBD2 matches at 13 bases. Trimming at V came to 2 bases and at J to 6 bases, leaving 11 bases not matched to a gene. This CDR3 has 18 residues. CDR1 is SGHKS and CDR2 is YYEKEE in the germline V gene (reference sequence).